The TCR beta chain under discussion was sequenced for a study of blood T cell repertoires in COVID-19. Whole-study context: Collection of acute and convalescent COVID-19 samples took place in the United States, Italy and Spain. In each case, the material was cDNA or gDNA derived from T cells, B-cell-depleted T cells, or PBMCs.

Germline V gives CDR1 LGHNA, CDR2 YNFKEQ. Unmatched junction bases numbered 14, after V lost 4 bases and J lost 2 bases. The CDR3 consists of 20 residues. Participants were placed into cohorts based on the clinical history they reported. The authors' processing: Estimation of nucleated cell counts was performed using reference gene primer amplification. TCRdb keeps only in-frame clones here, not all; method: immunoSEQ multiplex PCR. The DNA was the basis for D and trimming; V, J and clone size are from that table. This table holds about 220,000 clones, approximately 83% found once. This clone has more than one count but fewer than ten.

The chain is built from TRBV4-2 and TRBJ2-2; TRBD2 agrees at 12 bases. The receptor was isolated from a woman aged 40 to 50 with acute COVID-19. The sample consisted of PBMCs or T cells enriched from blood (not recorded which). DNA of the CDR3: TGTGCCAGCAGCCCGTGGACTAGCGGGGAATTTCCAGGAAACACCGGGGAGCTGTTTTTT. As protein: CASSPWTSGEFPGNTGELFF.